This T cell receptor beta chain was sequenced during a study of shared clonotypes between healthy human individuals. About the research overall: CD4 naive and memory got three plates each, CD8 naive two, CD8 memory one.

The table came from immunoSEQ multiplex PCR; TCRdb's copy has only in-frame clones and leaves some out. The sample consists of more than 1,200,000 clones, 98% of them appearing once. In the case of this clone: The antigen is not known.

Notes on the study in general: Investigators collected only blood, and repertoires in tissues likely differ. Among donors, clonotype sharing was expected to be affected by sequencing depth.

The CDR3 runs 17 residues. Trimming took 3 bases from V and 0 from J, leaving 15 bases between them. Germline V gene lookup returns CDR1 LNHDA and CDR2 SQIVND (reference sequence). What was sequenced was naive CD4+ T cells sorted from blood. Subset meaning: CD45RA+ positively selected. This TCR came from a man under 40 in good health. This chain links TRBV19 with TRBJ2-1, with D perhaps assigned TRBD1 or TRBD2 (5 bases each). Written as DNA, the CDR3 is TGTGCCAGTAGTATTAGGGACGTCCCAAGCTCCTACAATGAGCAGTTCTTC. This encodes CASSIRDVPSSYNEQFF.